Shown below are 25 T cell receptor beta chains from a single sample sequenced in a study of Graves' ophthalmopathy and Graves' hyperthyroidism. The study amplified TCR beta CDR3 regions using RNA transcripts. First-round RT-PCR relied on HTBI primers, and a second-round multiplex PCR came next. TCRdb itself ran the multiplex PCR reads through MiXCR, one entry per CDR3 protein. The sample lists about 620,000 distinct CDR3 sequences, roughly 20% occurring once. Sequencing was done on a sample of peripheral blood. These TCRs come from a young woman with stable Graves' hyperthyroidism. Some clones in this sample may be carry-over from other donors' samples.

The rearrangement joins TRBV3-1 to TRBJ2-7; 8 nucleotides line up with TRBD1. CDR1 LGHDT and CDR2 YNNKEL come from the germline V gene (reference sequence). V lost 1 base to trimming and J lost 3 bases; unmatched junction nucleotides: 11. This CDR3 has 17 amino acids. CDR3 nucleotides: TGTGCCAGCAGCCAAGCGTTTTGGAGGACAGGGAGCTACGAGCAGTACTTC. This sequence encodes CASSQAFWRTGSYEQYF.

This clonotype was observed at least ten times. J is TRBJ1-3 and V is TRBV5-1; D remains ambiguous. Deletions cut 0 bases from V and 1 base from J, with 8 bases between. This CDR3 contains 15 residues. Looked up from germline, CDR1 is SGHRS and CDR2 is YFSETQ. In nucleotides, the CDR3 is TGCGCCAGCAGCTTGGCTCATGAGTCTGGAAACACCATATATTTT. It is translated as CASSLAHESGNTIYF.

This clonotype came up many times. The rearrangement links TRBV11-2 to TRBJ2-7; 10 bases are shared with TRBD2. The CDR3 has 16 residues. The junction had 11 bases not matched to a gene; V was cut back by 2 bases and J by 7 bases. The germline V gene has CDR1 SGHAT and CDR2 FQNNGV. Here the CDR3 reads CASSLSQRGGSEEQYF. CDR3 sequence (DNA): TGTGCCAGCAGCTTAAGTCAGCGGGGGGGCTCAGAAGAGCAGTACTTC.

This clonotype was picked up a small number of times. The rearrangement links TRBV10-3 to TRBJ1-5; perhaps TRBD1 as D (6 bases). The germline gives CDR1 ENHRY, CDR2 SYGVKD. The CDR3 loop spans 14 amino acids. Trimming left V 4 bases short and J 6 bases short, with 13 bases between. CDR3 residues: CAISARGQGQPQHF. CDR3 nucleotides: TGTGCCATCAGTGCGCGGGGGCAGGGTCAGCCCCAGCATTTT.

This clonotype has just a few counts. The J gene is TRBJ1-6, the V gene TRBV5-6; D unresolved. The CDR3 has 13 amino acids. In germline, CDR1 is SGHDT, CDR2 YYEEEE. V lost 0 bases and J lost 9, with 7 bases in between. CDR3 nucleotides: TGTGCCAGCAGCTTGGCCAATGGTTCACCCCTCCACTTT. Encoded protein: CASSLANGSPLHF.

This clonotype was detected ten times or more. The genes are TRBV2 and TRBJ2-5; TRBD1 agrees at 7 bases. The CDR3 has 14 residues. The germline V gene has CDR1 SNHLY and CDR2 FYNNEI. After removal of 1 base from V and 7 bases from J, the junction contained 6 bases not matched to a gene. The DNA for the CDR3 is TGTGCCAGCAGTGAAGATATTGAGGGGGCGACCCAGTACTTC. Amino acids: CASSEDIEGATQYF.

Many counts were recorded for this clonotype. The chain joins TRBV5-1 to TRBJ1-5, with a possible D match to TRBD1 (6 bases). V was cut by 0 bases and J by 8 bases, with 12 bases left in between. The germline gives CDR1 SGHRS, CDR2 YFSETQ. CDR3 length: 14 amino acids. CDR3 region: CASSLEAGVKPQHF. CDR3 in DNA: TGCGCCAGCAGCTTGGAGGCAGGGGTGAAGCCCCAGCATTTT.

The chain combines TRBV2 with TRBJ1-2; D possibly corresponds to TRBD1 (5 bases). Trimming took 6 bases from V and 0 from J, leaving 20 bases between them. CDR1 is SNHLY and CDR2 is FYNNEI in the germline V gene. This CDR3 comprises 17 residues. The CDR3 here is CASSDDRAGGANYGYTF. The DNA for the CDR3 is TGTGCCAGCAGCGACGACAGAGCCGGGGGTGCTAACTATGGCTACACCTTC.

This clonotype was found a few times. The genes are TRBV12-3 or TRBV12-4 and TRBJ2-2, with D uncertain. This CDR3 contains 14 residues. V lost 7 bases, J lost 3 bases, and 12 bases lay in between. CDR3 bases: TGTGCCAGCACCCGAGGTCTCCACACCGGGGAGCTGTTTTTT. This sequence encodes CASTRGLHTGELFF.

This clonotype was seen repeatedly, ten times or more. The chain carries TRBV7-2 and TRBJ1-2, with 9 bases fitting TRBD1. CDR1 is SGHTA, CDR2 FQGNSA, per germline. Unmatched junction bases numbered 6, after V lost 2 bases and J lost 5 bases. The CDR3 runs 15 residues. The CDR3 reads CASSLTGTGRYGYTF. The CDR3 DNA reads as TGTGCCAGCAGCTTAACCGGGACAGGGCGGTATGGCTACACCTTC.

This clonotype has a count of ten or more. V is TRBV20-1 and J is TRBJ2-7; tentative D call: TRBD2 (6 bases). The length of the CDR3 is 14 residues. Per the germline V gene, CDR1 is DFQATT and CDR2 is SNEGSKA (reference sequence). Trimming pared 5 bases from V and 0 bases from J, leaving 14 bases between. Here the CDR3 reads CSAVRLEGSYEQYF. CDR3 nucleotide sequence: TGCAGTGCTGTCCGGTTGGAGGGCTCCTACGAGCAGTACTTC.

This clonotype came up many times. The chain employs TRBV6-5 and TRBJ1-2, with TRBD1 as a possible D gene (5 bases). Germline loops: CDR1 MNHEY, CDR2 SVGAGI. Trimming cost V 4 bases and J 2 bases, with 17 bases left between them. The CDR3 runs 16 residues. The CDR3, as DNA: TGTGCCAGCAGTTCGGGGGGAATGGTCTTGAACTATGGCTACACCTTC. It codes for CASSSGGMVLNYGYTF.

In its sample, this clonotype was seen a few times. This chain joins TRBV5-1 and TRBJ2-5, with 8 positions matching TRBD2. The CDR3 sequence is 14 residues long. The junction had 3 bases not matched to a gene; V was cut back by 4 bases and J by 1 base. Germline CDR1 reads SGHRS; CDR2 reads YFSETQ. CDR3 amino acids: CASSRTSFQETQYF. CDR3 DNA: TGCGCCAGCAGCAGGACTAGCTTCCAAGAGACCCAGTACTTC.

V usage is TRBV12-3 or TRBV12-4 and J usage is TRBJ1-1, with D possibly matching TRBD1 (6 bases). V lost 6 bases, J lost 5 bases, and 16 bases lay in between. CDR3 size: 14 residues. DNA for the CDR3: TGTGCCAGCAGGGGGCAACAGGGTTGGACTGAAGCTTTCTTT. It specifies CASRGQQGWTEAFF.

Details on this clonotype: The junction shows a germline mismatch at one end, possibly a read error. The chain joins TRBV14 to TRBJ1-2; tentative D call: TRBD1 (5 bases). The CDR3 covers 13 residues. Germline V gene data show CDR1 as SGHDN and CDR2 as FVKESK. CDR3 amino acids: CASSQVERGPSAF. The CDR3 DNA reads as TGTGCCAGCAGCCAAGTTGAACGGGGCCCATCCGCCTTC.

V is TRBV6-1 and J is TRBJ1-1; tentatively, D is TRBD1 (5 bases). This CDR3 is built from 16 residues. The V and J ends lost 6 bases and 0 bases respectively, with 17 bases between them. Germline V gives CDR1 MNHNS, CDR2 SASEGT. The CDR3 spells CASSPDGWGLNTEAFF. CDR3 sequence (DNA): TGTGCCAGCAGCCCCGACGGGTGGGGACTGAACACTGAAGCTTTCTTT.

Ten or more counts support this clonotype. The rearrangement uses TRBV6-5 and TRBJ2-7; D assignment may be TRBD1 or TRBD2 (6 bases each). V was cut by 10 bases and J by 5 bases, with 18 bases left in between. The CDR3 runs 13 residues. Germline values: CDR1 MNHEY, CDR2 SVGAGI. The DNA of the CDR3 is TGTGCCACCGGGGGCTTTCTCTTGAACGAGCAGTACTTC. It encodes CATGGFLLNEQYF.

In its sample, this clonotype was seen many times. This sequence joins TRBV29-1 and TRBJ1-1; D possibly corresponds to TRBD1 (6 bases). V lost 4 bases, J lost 3 bases, and 9 bases lay in between. Germline lookup yields CDR1 SQVTM and CDR2 ANQGSEA. The length of the CDR3 is 12 residues. The CDR3 DNA reads TGCAGCGTTGCGGGACACGACACTGAAGCTTTCTTT. It specifies CSVAGHDTEAFF. The complete variable domain, with remaining parts taken from reference TRBV29-1 and TRBJ1-1, reads SAVISQKPSRDICQRGTSLTIQCQVDSQVTMMFWYRQQPGQSLTLIATANQGSEATYESGFVIDKFPISRPNLTFSTLTVSNMSPEDSSIYLCSVAGHDTEAFFGQGTRLTVV.

Many counts were recorded for this clonotype. The gene calls are TRBV18 and TRBJ2-4; D not resolved. Germline loops: CDR1 KGHSH, CDR2 LQKENI. This CDR3 is built from 14 residues. Trimming cost V 3 bases and J 3 bases, with 9 bases left between them. CDR3 residues: CASSPMGIKNIQYF. CDR3 sequence (DNA): TGTGCCAGCTCACCCATGGGAATCAAAAACATTCAGTACTTC. Variable domain in full (rest from reference TRBV18 and TRBJ2-4): NAGVMQNPRHLVRRRGQEARLRCSPMKGHSHVYWYRQLPEEGLKFMVYLQKENIIDESGMPKERFSAEFPKEGPSILRIQQVVRGDSAAYFCASSPMGIKNIQYFGAGTRLSVL.

This sequence joins TRBV6-2 or TRBV6-3 and TRBJ1-2; 7 bases match TRBD1. The CDR3 has 16 amino acids. J gave up 8 bases and V 6 bases, and 18 bases lay outside the gene matches. Per the germline V gene, CDR1 is MNHEY and CDR2 is SVGEGT. This chain's CDR3 is CASSLDVGGRLVGYTF. The CDR3 DNA follows: TGTGCCAGCAGCTTAGATGTAGGGGGCCGCCTGGTGGGCTACACCTTC.

The chain joins TRBV6-1 to TRBJ2-7; no reliable D call. V was clipped by 6 bases and J by 6 bases, with 15 bases between them. CDR3 length: 13 amino acids. In germline, CDR1 is MNHNS, CDR2 SASEGT. This CDR3 reads CASSHGPLGEQYF. The DNA of the CDR3 is TGTGCCAGCAGCCACGGACCTCTGGGCGAGCAGTACTTC.

The V call is TRBV12-3 or TRBV12-4, the J call TRBJ1-2, with 8 positions matching TRBD1. The J segment lost 5 bases and the V segment lost 1 base, leaving 6 bases of the junction unmatched. This CDR3 region has 15 residues. The CDR3: CASSLDGDRFYGYTF. In nucleotides, the CDR3 is TGTGCCAGCAGTTTAGACGGGGACAGGTTTTATGGCTACACCTTC.

This clonotype was detected a few times. This sequence joins TRBV12-3 or TRBV12-4 and TRBJ1-5; the match to TRBD1 covers 7 bases. The CDR3 covers 13 residues. V lost 6 bases, J lost 5 bases, and 4 bases stayed unmatched. In nucleotides, the CDR3 is TGTGCCAGCAGACAGGGGAGAGATCAGCCCCAGCATTTT. Residues: CASRQGRDQPQHF.

This clonotype was observed at least ten times. J is TRBJ1-6 and V is TRBV10-3, with D unresolved. Per germline, CDR1 ENHRY and CDR2 SYGVKD. V was pared by 11 bases and J by 8 bases, with 7 bases between. The CDR3 covers 10 residues. This chain's CDR3 is CASGDSPLHF. CDR3 DNA: TGTGCCTCTGGAGATTCACCCCTCCACTTT.

Comments on this clonotype: The DNA is omitted, as the CDR3 cannot be located on it reliably, and the CDR3 follows TCRdb's listing. The chain recombines TRBV12-3 or TRBV12-4 with TRBJ1-5. The CDR3 is 14 amino acids long, termini counted. The CDR3 sequence is CASSTSGRNQPQHF.